This passage covers 28 T cell receptor beta chains from one sample sequenced in a study of OX40 agonist ivuxolimab in advanced cancers. Some clones are missing from TCRdb's copy, which holds only in-frame ones; the method was immunoSEQ multiplex PCR. The sample contains approximately 19,000 clones, more than 70% of which appear only once. The specimen comprised CD4+ or CD8+ T cells sorted from blood, sampled in a trial of the OX40 agonist ivuxolimab. These receptor sequences come from an adult with an advanced solid tumor such as melanoma, head and neck, liver or kidney cancer.

This chain links TRBV19 with TRBJ1-1; no clear D gene. V was pared by 5 bases and J by 3 bases, with 10 bases between. The germline CDR1 and CDR2 sequences are LNHDA and SQIVND (reference sequence). This CDR3 region has 13 residues. DNA of the CDR3: TGTGCCAGTAGTGGTGGGGTGGACACTGAAGCTTTCTTT. Translation: CASSGGVDTEAFF.

This chain joins TRBV5-6 and TRBJ2-4; 7 nucleotides line up with TRBD1. Per germline, CDR1 SGHDT and CDR2 YYEEEE. This CDR3 is 13 amino acids long. V dropped 0 bases and J dropped 9; count of bases not matched to a gene: 3. The CDR3 is CASSLGGQPIQYF. Written as DNA, the CDR3 is TGTGCCAGCAGCTTGGGGGGACAGCCCATTCAGTACTTC.

The V and J genes are TRBV6-1 and TRBJ2-7, with D unresolved. CDR1 is MNHNS, CDR2 SASEGT, per germline. CDR3 size: 16 residues. Trimming cost V 3 bases and J 2 bases, with 17 bases left between them. The CDR3 protein is CASSEFGSGRPYEQYF. CDR3 nucleotides: TGTGCCAGCAGTGAGTTCGGATCGGGCCGTCCCTACGAGCAGTACTTC.

The rearrangement joins TRBV7-9 to TRBJ2-1, with D perhaps TRBD2 (5 bases). Trimming removed 5 bases at V and 4 bases at J, with 9 bases between. Germline lookup yields CDR1 SEHNR and CDR2 FQNEAQ (reference sequence). The CDR3 runs 13 residues. The CDR3 sequence is CASSEDLYNEQFF. In DNA form, the CDR3 reads TGTGCCAGCAGCGAGGACTTGTACAATGAGCAGTTCTTC.

The chain recombines TRBV6-6 with TRBJ1-1; D gene uncertain. The V end was cut by 10 bases, the J end by 4 bases, with 10 bases between. The CDR3 sequence is 11 residues long. The germline CDR1 and CDR2 sequences are MNHNY and SVGAGI (reference sequence). The CDR3 DNA sequence: TGTGCCACCTTGGGTTCCACTGAAGCTTTCTTT. This encodes CATLGSTEAFF.

V gene TRBV14 combines with J gene TRBJ2-5; D may correspond to TRBD1 or TRBD2 (6 bases each). V gave up 1 base and J gave up 0 bases, with 12 bases separating them. The CDR3 is 16 residues long. Germline CDR1 is SGHDN and CDR2 is FVKESK. The CDR3: CASSQAGGADQETQYF. CDR3 nucleotides: TGTGCCAGCAGCCAAGCCGGGGGCGCCGACCAAGAGACCCAGTACTTC.

This chain uses TRBV7-6 with TRBJ1-2; 8 bases are a match to TRBD1. Germline CDR1 is SGHVS and CDR2 is FNYEAQ. J gave up 8 bases and V 5 bases, and 10 bases lay outside the gene matches. CDR3 size: 14 residues. The CDR3 spells CASSAGQGVSGYTF. Written as DNA, the CDR3 is TGTGCCAGCAGCGCCGGACAGGGAGTGAGCGGCTACACCTTC.

This rearrangement joins TRBV27 to TRBJ1-4, with 7 bases aligning to TRBD1. Germline CDR1 MNHEY, CDR2 SMNVEV (reference sequence). The J segment lost 0 bases and the V segment lost 5 bases, leaving 0 bases of the junction unmatched. This CDR3 is 14 amino acids long. The CDR3 protein is CASSTGATNEKLFF. The CDR3 DNA is TGTGCCAGCAGTACAGGGGCAACTAATGAAAAACTGTTTTTT. The entire variable domain, with the rest obtained from reference TRBV27 and TRBJ1-4, is as follows: EAQVTQNPRYLITVTGKKLTVTCSQNMNHEYMSWYRQDPGLGLRQIYYSMNVEVTDKGDVPEGYKVSRKEKRNFPLILESPSPNQTSLYFCASSTGATNEKLFFGSGTQLSVL.

The chain joins TRBV4-1 to TRBJ2-6; D gene ambiguous. The CDR3 runs 16 residues. The germline gives CDR1 MGHRA, CDR2 YSYEKL. Trimming left V 0 bases short and J 0 bases short, with 6 bases between. The CDR3 DNA follows: TGCGCCAGCAGCCAAGAACCGAGCTCTGGGGCCAACGTCCTGACTTTC. Protein: CASSQEPSSGANVLTF.

The rearrangement links TRBV6-5 to TRBJ2-1, with a possible D match to TRBD1 (5 bases). This CDR3 contains 13 residues. The V end was cut by 4 bases, the J end by 5 bases, with 9 bases between. Germline CDR1 reads MNHEY; CDR2 reads SVGAGI. Here the CDR3 reads CASSLQEHNEQFF. DNA for the CDR3: TGTGCCAGCAGTTTACAGGAACACAATGAGCAGTTCTTC.

The J gene is TRBJ1-2, the V gene TRBV9, with D possibly being TRBD1 (6 bases). The CDR3 totals 13 residues. Trimming left V 5 bases short and J 3 bases short, with 11 bases between. Germline assignment: CDR1 SGDLS and CDR2 YYNGEE. The CDR3 loop is CASRGGKDYGYTF. In nucleotides, the CDR3 is TGTGCCAGCAGGGGGGGCAAAGACTATGGCTACACCTTC.

This chain joins TRBV7-2 and TRBJ2-5; no reliable D call. V lost 5 bases and J lost 3, with 13 bases in between. This CDR3 is built from 14 residues. Germline V gene data show CDR1 as SGHTA and CDR2 as FQGNSA. The CDR3 reads CASSPPGRKETQYF. The CDR3 DNA reads as TGTGCCAGCAGCCCACCGGGTAGAAAAGAGACCCAGTACTTC. The whole variable domain, filled in from reference TRBV7-2 and TRBJ2-5, reads GAGVSQSPSNKVTEKGKDVELRCDPISGHTALYWYRQSLGQGLEFLIYFQGNSAPDKSGLPSDRFSAERTGGSVSTLTIQRTQQEDSAVYLCASSPPGRKETQYFGPGTRLLVL.

This chain links TRBV4-2 with TRBJ2-7; 11 nucleotides agree with TRBD1. CDR3 length: 17 amino acids. J was trimmed by 3 bases and V by 0 bases; bases with no gene match: 7. CDR1 is LGHNA, CDR2 YNFKEQ, per germline. The CDR3 DNA is TGTGCCAGCAGCCAAGATAGGACAGGGGGCCTCTACTACGAGCAGTACTTC. Translating gives CASSQDRTGGLYYEQYF.

V usage is TRBV7-9 and J usage is TRBJ1-1, with 7 bases fitting TRBD1. This CDR3 is built from 12 residues. Unmatched junction bases numbered 3, after V lost 5 bases and J lost 6 bases. The germline gives CDR1 SEHNR, CDR2 FQNEAQ (reference sequence). Here the CDR3 DNA reads TGTGCCAGCAGCACAGACAGGGCTGAAGCTTTCTTT. It yields the protein CASSTDRAEAFF. The full variable domain, its missing parts supplied by reference TRBV7-9 and TRBJ1-1, is DTGVSQNPRHKITKRGQNVTFRCDPISEHNRLYWYRQTLGQGPEFLTYFQNEAQLEKSRLLSDRFSAERPKGSFSTLEIQRTEQGDSAMYLCASSTDRAEAFFGQGTRLTVV.

This clone was observed a few times. V is TRBV2 and J is TRBJ1-2; unclear D gene. CDR3 size: 14 residues. Trimming pared 6 bases from V and 4 bases from J, leaving 15 bases between. Per the germline V gene, CDR1 is SNHLY and CDR2 is FYNNEI. CDR3 protein: CASSGGGRPYGYTF. DNA of the CDR3: TGTGCCAGCAGCGGCGGCGGCAGACCCTATGGCTACACCTTC.

Comments on this clone: The conserved closing phenylalanine or tryptophan is absent in this CDR3, likely reflecting a read error. No DNA is shown, since the ends of the CDR3 on it are uncertain; the CDR3 is the one TCRdb lists. The rearrangement links TRBV21-1 to TRBJ2-7; the table's D call, TRBD2, has no DNA check behind it. TRBV21-1 is a listed pseudogene. 14 amino acids form the CDR3, both terminal residues included. The CDR3 sequence is CASRRMVATRVRRA.

The rearrangement links TRBV27 to TRBJ2-1, with D perhaps matching TRBD1 or TRBD2 (5 bases each). CDR3 length: 17 amino acids. CDR1 is MNHEY, CDR2 SMNVEV, per germline (reference sequence). With 7 bases removed from V and 3 bases from J, the gap between germline ends came to 22 bases. As DNA, the CDR3 is TGTGCCAGCACCAACACCGGGGCCAAAACTTTCTACAATGAGCAGTTCTTC. Translated, it gives CASTNTGAKTFYNEQFF.

The V and J genes are TRBV7-2 and TRBJ2-3; D is perhaps TRBD2 (6 bases). The ends were cut back, 8 bases at V and 8 bases at J, with 8 bases in the middle. This CDR3 region has 10 residues. Per germline, CDR1 SGHTA and CDR2 FQGNSA. CDR3 DNA: TGTGCCAGCGCGGGGAGTACGCAGTATTTT. Its protein is CASAGSTQYF. Complete variable domain (other parts from reference TRBV7-2 and TRBJ2-3): GAGVSQSPSNKVTEKGKDVELRCDPISGHTALYWYRQSLGQGLEFLIYFQGNSAPDKSGLPSDRFSAERTGGSVSTLTIQRTQQEDSAVYLCASAGSTQYFGPGTRLTVL.

V and J are TRBV19 and TRBJ1-1; tentatively, D is TRBD1 (5 bases). The CDR3 covers 14 residues. Trimming removed 11 bases at V and 2 bases at J, with 18 bases between. From germline, CDR1 is LNHDA and CDR2 SQIVND (reference sequence). The CDR3 sequence is CACVGTSPNTEAFF. Here the CDR3 DNA reads TGTGCCTGTGTTGGGACCTCACCCAACACTGAAGCTTTCTTT.

This clone was found a few times. The CDR3 sequence: CASTGQSGGTGEETQYF. CDR3 bases: TGTGCCAGCACCGGGCAGTCAGGTGGGACAGGGGAAGAGACCCAGTACTTC. The chain uses TRBV27 and TRBJ2-5; TRBD1 agrees at 10 bases. There are 17 residues in the CDR3. The germline gives CDR1 MNHEY, CDR2 SMNVEV (reference sequence). Trimming removed 7 bases from V and 3 bases from J; junction bases left unmatched: 14.

J is TRBJ2-7 and V is TRBV4-2, with D possibly matching TRBD1 (7 bases). Germline CDR1 reads LGHNA; CDR2 reads YNFKEQ. The V gene lost 5 bases and the J gene lost 7 bases, with 9 bases spanning the gap. This CDR3 has 11 residues. Here the CDR3 reads CASSSGGEQYF. Written as DNA, the CDR3 is TGTGCCAGCAGCTCAGGGGGGGAGCAGTACTTC.

The chain recombines TRBV25-1 with TRBJ2-1, with 7 bases that match TRBD1. Trimming took 0 bases from V and 3 from J; bases not matched to a gene: 2. CDR1 and CDR2 from the germline V gene are MGHDK and SYGVNS. CDR3 length: 15 residues. The chain's CDR3 is CASSEYRGLYNEQFF. Here the CDR3 DNA reads TGTGCCAGCAGTGAATATAGGGGGCTCTACAATGAGCAGTTCTTC. The full variable domain, in which reference TRBV25-1 and TRBJ2-1 provide the parts outside the CDR3, is EADIYQTPRYLVIGTGKKITLECSQTMGHDKMYWYQQDPGMELHLIHYSYGVNSTEKGDLSSESTVSRIRTEHFPLTLESARPSHTSQYLCASSEYRGLYNEQFFGPGTRLTVL.

A single count supports this clone. V usage is TRBV6-1 and J usage is TRBJ2-1; no firm D call. Germline CDR1 MNHNS, CDR2 SASEGT. V lost 5 bases to trimming and J lost 6 bases, with 14 bases between them. The CDR3 runs 14 residues. CDR3 amino acids: CASSRLEPGNEQFF. CDR3 bases: TGTGCCAGCAGTCGGTTAGAACCAGGCAATGAGCAGTTCTTC.

The rearrangement joins TRBV5-8 to TRBJ1-5; 9 bases are a match to TRBD1. The CDR3 contains 15 residues. Germline V gives CDR1 SGHTS, CDR2 YDEGEE. V was pared by 2 bases and J by 3 bases, with 3 bases of the junction left unmatched. This CDR3 reads CASSFGDRDNQPQHF. Written as DNA, the CDR3 is TGTGCCAGCAGCTTTGGGGACAGGGACAATCAGCCCCAGCATTTT.

CDR3 amino acids: CASSVGASGFNEQFF. DNA of the CDR3: TGTGCCAGCAGCGTAGGTGCTAGCGGATTCAATGAGCAGTTCTTC. The rearrangement joins TRBV9 to TRBJ2-1; 7 bases fit TRBD2. Germline CDR1 reads SGDLS; CDR2 reads YYNGEE. CDR3 length: 15 amino acids. V lost 0 bases, J lost 6 bases, and 6 bases stayed unmatched.

The chain links TRBV7-3 to TRBJ2-7; the D is unclear. V lost 5 bases and J 4 bases, leaving 12 bases between the germline ends. The V gene's germline CDR1 is SGHTA and CDR2 FQGTGA. The CDR3 has 13 residues. The CDR3 DNA reads TGTGCCAGCAGCGTCCTGGACGGGTACGAGCAGTACTTC. Its translation: CASSVLDGYEQYF.

The V gene is TRBV7-8, the J gene TRBJ2-7; no firm D call. Trimming removed 4 bases at V and 5 bases at J, with 9 bases between. Germline CDR1 and CDR2: SGHVS and FQNEAQ. CDR3 length: 12 amino acids. CDR3 sequence reads: CASSSSTDEQYF. In DNA form, the CDR3 reads TGTGCCAGCAGCTCATCCACGGACGAGCAGTACTTC.

J is TRBJ1-2 and V is TRBV16; D possibly corresponds to TRBD1 (5 bases). V was cut by 1 base and J by 2 bases, with 11 bases left in between. CDR1 and CDR2 (germline): KGHSY, FQNENV. This CDR3 has 15 amino acids. Written as DNA, the CDR3 is TGTGCCAGCAGCCAATGGGGCGAGCTCAACTATGGCTACACCTTC. Protein product: CASSQWGELNYGYTF. Filled out from reference TRBV16 and TRBJ1-2, the complete variable domain reads GEEVAQTPKHLVRGEGQKAKLYCAPIKGHSYVFWYQQVLKNEFKFLISFQNENVFDETGMPKERFSAKCLPNSPCSLEIQATKLEDSAVYFCASSQWGELNYGYTFGSGTRLTVV.